Following are 28 T cell receptor beta chains from one sample sequenced in a study of T-cell reconstitution after alpha-beta-depleted transplantation in children. The TCRbeta library incorporated unique molecular identifiers. TCRdb reprocessed the PCR reads with MiXCR, giving one entry per CDR3 protein. The profile covers over 200,000 distinct CDR3 sequences, with around 9.5% appearing a single time and less than 8% taken by the ten largest. The specimen was PBMCs from the stem cell graft donor, collected from the stem cell graft. The receptors here all came from a human donor who donated a stem cell graft to a child with acute lymphoblastic leukemia.

This clonotype was counted many times. The chain uses TRBV27 and TRBJ1-2; D is possibly TRBD1 (5 bases). This CDR3 contains 14 residues. V shed 3 bases and J shed 3 bases, with 11 bases lying between them. Looked up from germline, CDR1 is MNHEY and CDR2 is SMNVEV (reference sequence). The CDR3 protein is CASSFQGRDYGYTF. Here the CDR3 DNA reads TGTGCCAGCAGTTTTCAGGGCAGAGACTATGGCTACACCTTC.

This clonotype has just a few counts. The chain recombines TRBV12-3 or TRBV12-4 with TRBJ1-2, with D unclear. The germline V and J ends were trimmed by 4 bases and 0 bases, with 12 bases remaining between them. The length of the CDR3 is 15 residues. This CDR3 reads CASSSRAKSNYGYTF. CDR3 nucleotides: TGTGCCAGCAGTTCCCGGGCCAAGTCTAACTATGGCTACACCTTC.

This rearrangement joins TRBV29-1 to TRBJ1-1, with a weak D call TRBD1 (6 bases). Per germline, CDR1 SQVTM and CDR2 ANQGSEA. With 8 bases removed from V and 5 bases from J, the gap between germline ends came to 18 bases. The CDR3 extends over 13 amino acids. CDR3 sequence reads: CSSRGVGGTEAFF. For the CDR3, the DNA is TGCAGCTCGCGGGGGGTAGGGGGAACTGAAGCTTTCTTT. Full variable domain (remainder filled in from reference TRBV29-1 and TRBJ1-1): SAVISQKPSRDICQRGTSLTIQCQVDSQVTMMFWYRQQPGQSLTLIATANQGSEATYESGFVIDKFPISRPNLTFSTLTVSNMSPEDSSIYLCSSRGVGGTEAFFGQGTRLTVV.

This clonotype showed up many times. This chain links TRBV6-1 with TRBJ2-4; a possible D gene is TRBD2 (6 bases). From germline, CDR1 is MNHNS and CDR2 SASEGT. The CDR3 length is 15 residues. V was clipped by 5 bases and J by 6 bases, with 17 bases between them. The CDR3 sequence is CASSQDAARGNIQYF. The CDR3 DNA sequence: TGTGCCAGCAGTCAAGACGCGGCGCGGGGAAACATTCAGTACTTC.

In its sample, this clonotype was seen a few times. The chain carries TRBV6-1 and TRBJ2-1; D possibly corresponds to TRBD1 (5 bases). Deletions cut 1 base from V and 14 bases from J, with 18 bases between. CDR3 length: 14 amino acids. Per the germline V gene, CDR1 is MNHNS and CDR2 is SASEGT. This CDR3 is CASSEVAGLQQKFF. In DNA, the CDR3 is TGTGCCAGCAGTGAAGTGGCAGGGCTACAGCAAAAGTTCTTC.

This clonotype was observed a handful of times. V gene TRBV24-1 combines with J gene TRBJ1-5; 8 bases align to TRBD1. Germline trimming cut 7 bases from V and 6 bases from J; bases unmatched to any gene: 4. CDR3 length: 13 amino acids. CDR1 is KGHDR, CDR2 SFDVKD, per germline. This CDR3 is CATSGQGAQPQHF. The CDR3 DNA is TGTGCCACCAGCGGCCAGGGGGCTCAGCCCCAGCATTTT.

This clonotype was seen repeatedly, ten times or more. The J gene is TRBJ1-1, the V gene TRBV27; D call uncertain. The CDR3 covers 13 residues. CDR1 MNHEY and CDR2 SMNVEV come from the germline V gene (reference sequence). V was trimmed by 2 bases and J by 3 bases, leaving 7 bases between them. Written as DNA, the CDR3 is TGTGCCAGCAGTTTAAAGGGTCACACTGAAGCTTTCTTT. Translation gives CASSLKGHTEAFF.

This chain uses TRBV15 with TRBJ1-2; 7 bases are a match to TRBD1. Germline CDR1 is LNHNV and CDR2 is YYDKDF (reference sequence). This CDR3 has 17 residues. V dropped 0 bases and J dropped 2; count of bases not matched to a gene: 9. CDR3 region: CATSRDPPEGANYGYTF. In nucleotides, the CDR3 is TGTGCCACCAGCAGAGATCCCCCGGAGGGGGCCAACTATGGCTACACCTTC.

This clonotype appeared a few times. The chain joins TRBV10-2 to TRBJ1-1, with a weak D call TRBD1 (6 bases). Trimming cost V 6 bases and J 1 base, with 21 bases left between them. CDR3 length: 17 residues. The germline gives CDR1 WSHSY, CDR2 SAAADI. CDR3 in amino acids: CASRHGAVGQTNTEAFF. CDR3 nucleotides: TGCGCCAGCAGACATGGTGCAGTCGGACAGACGAACACTGAAGCTTTCTTT.

This chain links TRBV7-9 with TRBJ2-1; TRBD1 is a possible D gene (5 bases). The germline V gene has CDR1 SEHNR and CDR2 FQNEAQ (reference sequence). Trimming removed 3 bases from V and 7 bases from J, with 7 bases in between. The CDR3 has 12 residues. For the CDR3, the DNA is TGTGCCAGCAGCTTGACAGTAAATGAGCAGTTCTTC. Translating it yields CASSLTVNEQFF.

This clonotype occurred many times. This chain uses TRBV29-1 with TRBJ2-6; 9 positions agree with TRBD1. Germline values: CDR1 SQVTM, CDR2 ANQGSEA. This CDR3 has 16 residues. The V gene end was trimmed by 1 base and the J gene end by 3 bases; junction bases not matched to a gene: 4. CDR3 in amino acids: CSVEGTGVDGANVLTF. The CDR3 DNA follows: TGCAGCGTTGAAGGGACAGGGGTGGATGGGGCCAACGTCCTGACTTTC.

The chain is built from TRBV7-9 and TRBJ2-7; 7 bases line up with TRBD1. V lost 2 bases, J lost 5 bases, and 9 bases stayed unmatched. Germline V lookup: CDR1 SEHNR, CDR2 FQNEAQ (reference sequence). This CDR3 spans 15 amino acids. This CDR3 is CASSLTTGANDEQYF. The DNA of the CDR3 is TGTGCCAGCAGCTTAACAACAGGGGCCAACGACGAGCAGTACTTC. Combining the CDR3 with reference TRBV7-9 and TRBJ2-7 gives the whole variable domain DTGVSQNPRHKITKRGQNVTFRCDPISEHNRLYWYRQTLGQGPEFLTYFQNEAQLEKSRLLSDRFSAERPKGSFSTLEIQRTEQGDSAMYLCASSLTTGANDEQYFGPGTRLTVT.

This clonotype has a count of ten or more. The V gene is TRBV3-1, the J gene TRBJ2-7, with D possibly matching TRBD1 (6 bases). The CDR3 is 13 amino acids. CDR1 LGHDT and CDR2 YNNKEL come from the germline V gene (reference sequence). The V end lost 4 bases, the J end lost 5 bases, and 12 bases lay between the germline ends. CDR3 loop: CASSPLWGHEQYF. The DNA for the CDR3 is TGTGCCAGCAGCCCCCTGTGGGGGCACGAGCAGTACTTC.

This clonotype was recorded at least ten times. This chain uses TRBV12-3 or TRBV12-4 with TRBJ1-5; no definite D call. This CDR3 region has 12 residues. Trimming stripped 6 bases from V and 6 bases from J, with 9 bases between. The CDR3 coding sequence is TGTGCCAGCAGCCAAGGTAGTCAGCCCCAGCATTTT. This translates into CASSQGSQPQHF.

This clonotype came up a few times. The chain combines TRBV4-1 with TRBJ2-7; the D gene is possibly TRBD1 (5 bases). Germline CDR1 and CDR2: MGHRA and YSYEKL. The CDR3 has 16 residues. The V and J ends lost 0 bases and 2 bases respectively, with 14 bases between them. The CDR3 protein is CASSQEISGLPYEQYF. CDR3 DNA: TGCGCCAGCAGCCAAGAGATCTCAGGGCTACCCTACGAGCAGTACTTC.

This clonotype was seen repeatedly, ten times or more. The V call is TRBV29-1, the J call TRBJ2-3; 7 bases line up with TRBD1. V lost 5 bases and J lost 3; bases outside the gene matches: 5. CDR1 SQVTM and CDR2 ANQGSEA come from the germline V gene. This CDR3 is built from 13 residues. The CDR3 here is CSVWDSNTDTQYF. CDR3 nucleotide sequence: TGCAGCGTTTGGGACAGCAATACAGATACGCAGTATTTT.

V usage is TRBV6-2 or TRBV6-3 and J usage is TRBJ2-7; 7 nucleotides line up with TRBD2. CDR1 and CDR2 (germline): MNHEY, SVGEGT. The CDR3 covers 14 residues. J gave up 7 bases and V 6 bases, and 12 bases lay outside the gene matches. The CDR3, as DNA: TGTGCCAGCAGCATTAGCGGGTCCGCGGGGGAGCAGTACTTC. This encodes CASSISGSAGEQYF.

Only a few counts were recorded for this clonotype. The chain joins TRBV12-3 or TRBV12-4 to TRBJ1-2, with D unresolved. Deletions cut 5 bases from V and 8 bases from J, with 9 bases between. This CDR3 is 11 amino acids long. This chain's CDR3 is CASSLGVGYTF. The DNA for the CDR3 is TGTGCCAGCAGTCTTGGGGTCGGCTACACCTTC.

In this sample, this clonotype turned up a few times. The chain recombines TRBV7-2 with TRBJ2-7; the D is unclear. The CDR3 runs to 12 residues. CDR1 is SGHTA and CDR2 is FQGNSA in the germline V gene. Trimming shortened V by 5 bases and J by 3 bases, and 8 bases separated the two germline ends. CDR3 sequence: CASSHGYYEQYF. The CDR3 coding sequence is TGTGCCAGCAGCCACGGTTACTACGAGCAGTACTTC.

There are many counts of this clonotype. The chain carries TRBV7-6 and TRBJ2-1; 10 positions agree with TRBD1. The CDR3 runs 16 residues. CDR1 is SGHVS, CDR2 FNYEAQ, per germline. Trimming removed 2 bases from V and 2 bases from J; junction bases left unmatched: 3. CDR3 bases: TGTGCCAGCAGCTTACGGACAGGGGGGCCCTACAATGAGCAGTTCTTC. It specifies CASSLRTGGPYNEQFF.

Written as DNA, the CDR3 is TGTGCCAGCAGTTTTTGGACAGGGGACGACTACACCTTC. It specifies CASSFWTGDDYTF. This chain joins TRBV12-3 or TRBV12-4 and TRBJ1-2, with 9 nucleotides matching TRBD1. The length of the CDR3 is 13 residues. Trimming took 3 bases from V and 10 from J; bases not matched to a gene: 6.

Ten or more counts support this clonotype. This sequence joins TRBV5-6 and TRBJ2-1; 8 positions match TRBD2. The V gene end was trimmed by 1 base and the J gene end by 6 bases; junction bases not matched to a gene: 3. Germline-derived CDR1 and CDR2 are SGHDT and YYEEEE. There are 14 residues in the CDR3. This chain's CDR3 is CASSLNGLANEQFF. The CDR3 DNA sequence: TGTGCCAGCAGCTTGAACGGACTAGCCAATGAGCAGTTCTTC.

This clonotype appeared many times. This chain links TRBV11-2 with TRBJ2-7, with 10 bases aligning to TRBD2. This CDR3 comprises 18 residues. Germline V lookup: CDR1 SGHAT, CDR2 FQNNGV. V lost 5 bases to trimming and J lost 1 base; unmatched junction nucleotides: 14. In DNA form, the CDR3 reads TGTGCCAGCAGCCCTGCGGAGGGTATAGCGGGGGGATCCTACGAGCAGTACTTC. Amino acids: CASSPAEGIAGGSYEQYF.

This clonotype was observed a few times. CDR3 amino acids: CATSRDRRHGEQFF. Here the CDR3 DNA reads TGTGCCACCAGCAGAGATCGTCGGCACGGTGAGCAGTTCTTC. V usage is TRBV15 and J usage is TRBJ2-1; D call uncertain. This CDR3 has 14 residues. Germline V CDR1 and CDR2: LNHNV, YYDKDF (reference sequence). V lost 0 bases and J lost 9, with 12 bases in between.

This clonotype was counted many times. This chain links TRBV7-2 with TRBJ2-3; the D is unclear. Germline V CDR1 and CDR2: SGHTA, FQGNSA. The CDR3 is made up of 12 amino acids. Between the trimmed V and J ends, which lost 5 bases and 1 base, there was a span of 4 bases. CDR3: CASSPRTDTQYF. DNA for the CDR3: TGTGCCAGCAGCCCCCGCACAGATACGCAGTATTTT.

The J gene is TRBJ2-1, the V gene TRBV6-5, with 12 bases that match TRBD2. From germline, CDR1 is MNHEY and CDR2 SVGAGI. CDR3 length: 16 residues. V was pared by 4 bases and J by 8 bases, with 9 bases of the junction left unmatched. The CDR3 nucleotides read TGTGCCAGCAGTTCCACCACTAGCGGGGGGAGCGATGAGCAGTTCTTC. Translating gives CASSSTTSGGSDEQFF.

This clonotype was seen at least ten times. This rearrangement joins TRBV7-9 to TRBJ1-2; 8 positions match TRBD1. There are 14 residues in the CDR3. V dropped 2 bases and J dropped 2; count of bases not matched to a gene: 1. Germline loops: CDR1 SEHNR, CDR2 FQNEAQ (reference sequence). For the CDR3, the DNA is TGTGCCAGCAGCTTAACAGGGGGGAACTATGGCTACACCTTC. Translating gives CASSLTGGNYGYTF. Full variable domain (outside the CDR3, taken from reference TRBV7-9 and TRBJ1-2): DTGVSQNPRHKITKRGQNVTFRCDPISEHNRLYWYRQTLGQGPEFLTYFQNEAQLEKSRLLSDRFSAERPKGSFSTLEIQRTEQGDSAMYLCASSLTGGNYGYTFGSGTRLTVV.

This clonotype was found many times. This rearrangement joins TRBV10-3 to TRBJ2-5; the D gene is possibly TRBD1 (6 bases). The CDR3 extends over 13 amino acids. CDR1 ENHRY and CDR2 SYGVKD come from the germline V gene. Between the trimmed V and J ends, which lost 8 bases and 1 base, there was a span of 11 bases. For the CDR3, the DNA is TGTGCCATCTCCTACAGGGTCCAAGAGACCCAGTACTTC. It codes for CAISYRVQETQYF.